The 16 T cell receptor beta chains listed next were all sequenced from one sample in a study of blood T cell repertoires in COVID-19. Only in-frame clones appear in the TCRdb table, and some are missing; sequencing was by immunoSEQ multiplex PCR. The sample consists of 200,000 to 300,000 clones, roughly nine tenths of them appearing once. Sequenced input: peripheral blood. These receptors were obtained from a woman aged 55 to 70 who had recovered from COVID-19.

The gene calls are TRBV28 and TRBJ1-2, with TRBD1 identical over 7 bases. Germline V gives CDR1 MDHEN, CDR2 SYDVKM. With V trimmed by 5 bases and J by 8 bases, 8 bases remained unmatched. The CDR3 consists of 13 residues. DNA of the CDR3: TGTGCCAGCAGTCCGCGGACAGGAGGGGGCTACACCTTC. This codes for CASSPRTGGGYTF.

The chain employs TRBV6-5 and TRBJ2-5, with a possible D match to TRBD2 (5 bases). Germline loops: CDR1 MNHEY, CDR2 SVGAGI. CDR3 size: 13 residues. Deletions cut 0 bases from V and 5 bases from J, with 7 bases between. The DNA for the CDR3 is TGTGCCAGCAGTTACTCGAGGGTGGAGACCCAGTACTTC. Translated, it gives CASSYSRVETQYF.

The V and J genes are TRBV24-1 and TRBJ1-1; 9 positions agree with TRBD1. Germline V gene lookup returns CDR1 KGHDR and CDR2 SFDVKD. The junction had 5 bases not matched to a gene; V was cut back by 2 bases and J by 5 bases. The CDR3 spans 15 residues. CDR3 coding DNA: TGTGCCACCAGTGATTCAAGGACAGGGGATACTGAAGCTTTCTTT. It is translated as CATSDSRTGDTEAFF.

The J gene is TRBJ2-1, the V gene TRBV7-3, with 8 bases fitting TRBD2. CDR1 SGHTA and CDR2 FQGTGA come from the germline V gene. This CDR3 is built from 14 residues. V lost 1 base and J lost 6; bases outside the gene matches: 2. This CDR3 is CASSLIAGSNEQFF. CDR3 sequence (DNA): TGTGCCAGCAGCTTAATAGCGGGGTCCAATGAGCAGTTCTTC. Together with reference TRBV7-3 and TRBJ2-1, the CDR3 gives the full variable domain: GAGVSQTPSNKVTEKGKYVELRCDPISGHTALYWYRQSLGQGPEFLIYFQGTGAADDSGLPNDRFFAVRPEGSVSTLKIQRTERGDSAVYLCASSLIAGSNEQFFGPGTRLTVL.

This rearrangement joins TRBV27 to TRBJ1-5; D gene unclear. The CDR3 has 14 residues. Trimming pared 2 bases from V and 3 bases from J, leaving 8 bases between. Germline values: CDR1 MNHEY, CDR2 SMNVEV (reference sequence). Here the CDR3 reads CASSLAGDNQPQHF. The CDR3 DNA reads TGTGCCAGCAGTTTAGCCGGGGACAATCAGCCCCAGCATTTT.

This clone was counted between two and nine times. The gene calls are TRBV18 and TRBJ1-1; 7 bases are a match to TRBD1. The length of the CDR3 is 14 residues. Germline V gene lookup returns CDR1 KGHSH and CDR2 LQKENI. With 1 base clipped from V and 6 bases from J, the junction kept 5 bases outside the gene matches. CDR3 in DNA: TGTGCCAGCTCACCACAGGGGGCAGGGTCTGAAGCTTTCTTT. Residues: CASSPQGAGSEAFF.

The rearrangement links TRBV5-1 to TRBJ1-1; possible D gene TRBD1, 6 bases. The length of the CDR3 is 13 residues. In germline, CDR1 is SGHRS, CDR2 YFSETQ. V shed 5 bases and J shed 4 bases, with 12 bases lying between them. In DNA, the CDR3 is TGCGCCAGCAGGGCAGGGGTGGCCACTGAAGCTTTCTTT. Translation: CASRAGVATEAFF.

The chain couples TRBV19 to TRBJ1-5, with 8 nucleotides matching TRBD1. Trimming removed 9 bases from V and 4 bases from J; junction bases left unmatched: 5. Germline values: CDR1 LNHDA, CDR2 SQIVND (reference sequence). The CDR3 sequence is 13 residues long. The DNA of the CDR3 is TGTGCCAGCCGGGACAGGAGTAATCAGCCCCAGCATTTT. It yields the protein CASRDRSNQPQHF.

The chain employs TRBV4-1 and TRBJ2-7; 8 bases are shared with TRBD2. The CDR3 is 14 amino acids. The V gene end was trimmed by 1 base and the J gene end by 6 bases; junction bases not matched to a gene: 5. CDR1 is MGHRA, CDR2 YSYEKL, per germline. CDR3 loop: CASSQGTGGSEQYF. CDR3 bases: TGCGCCAGCAGCCAAGGGACGGGGGGGAGCGAGCAGTACTTC.

The CDR3 DNA is TGTGCCAGCAGCTTGGGACATTTACAAGAGACCCAGTACTTC. This translates into CASSLGHLQETQYF. The V gene is TRBV5-8, the J gene TRBJ2-5; D gene ambiguous. The CDR3 length is 14 residues. Germline V gene data show CDR1 as SGHTS and CDR2 as YDEGEE. Trimming removed 0 bases at V and 2 bases at J, with 8 bases between.

This chain uses TRBV11-2 with TRBJ1-1, with D possibly being TRBD1 (5 bases). The CDR3 has 14 residues. The germline V gene encodes CDR1 SGHAT and CDR2 FQNNGV. Between the trimmed V and J ends, which lost 0 bases and 11 bases, there was a span of 16 bases. The CDR3 bases are TGTGCCAGCAGCTTAGACGGGGGGGGAAGACTGGCTTTCTTT. Translated, it gives CASSLDGGGRLAFF.

This clone was seen more than once but under ten times. The CDR3 DNA sequence: TGTGCCAGCAGTGGGGGCAGGAGGCTAAACACCATATATTTT. Protein: CASSGGRRLNTIYF. V is TRBV28 and J is TRBJ1-3, with D tentatively TRBD1 (6 bases). The ends were cut back, 5 bases at V and 6 bases at J, with 14 bases in the middle. Germline V gene data show CDR1 as MDHEN and CDR2 as SYDVKM. The CDR3 extends over 14 amino acids.

The chain combines TRBV19 with TRBJ2-2; 9 bases fit TRBD2. Germline CDR1 is LNHDA and CDR2 is SQIVND (reference sequence). The CDR3 spans 15 residues. V shed 1 base, J shed 5 bases, and the junction held 2 bases outside the gene matches. CDR3 sequence: CASSIVAGETGELFF. The CDR3 nucleotides are TGTGCCAGTAGTATAGTAGCGGGGGAGACCGGGGAGCTGTTTTTT.

This chain connects TRBV7-9 to TRBJ2-7, with D maybe TRBD2 (5 bases). CDR1 and CDR2 (germline): SEHNR, FQNEAQ (reference sequence). CDR3 length: 15 amino acids. With 5 bases removed from V and 5 bases from J, the gap between germline ends came to 19 bases. The CDR3 loop reads CASSPTSGFGDEQYF. The CDR3 nucleotides read TGTGCCAGCAGCCCCACGTCGGGATTCGGAGACGAGCAGTACTTC.

This clone has just one count. In DNA form, the CDR3 reads TGCAGCGTTGCGGCTAGCGGGCTATACAATGAGCAGTTCTTC. Its translation: CSVAASGLYNEQFF. The chain combines TRBV29-1 with TRBJ2-1; 8 nucleotides agree with TRBD2. This CDR3 comprises 14 residues. The ends lost 4 bases at V and 4 bases at J; junction bases unmatched: 6. Germline V gene data show CDR1 as SQVTM and CDR2 as ANQGSEA.

The chain combines TRBV5-4 with TRBJ2-1; TRBD2 aligns across 7 bases. The ends lost 4 bases at V and 6 bases at J; junction bases unmatched: 10. Germline-derived CDR1 and CDR2 are SGHNT and YYREEE (reference sequence). This CDR3 spans 15 amino acids. The CDR3 region has the DNA TGTGCCAGCAGCCTAACTAGCGTGGTAGGCAATGAGCAGTTCTTC. Amino acid sequence: CASSLTSVVGNEQFF. The entire variable domain, with the rest obtained from reference TRBV5-4 and TRBJ2-1, is as follows: ETGVTQSPTHLIKTRGQQVTLRCSSQSGHNTVSWYQQALGQGPQFIFQYYREEENGRGNFPPRFSGLQFPNYSSELNVNALELDDSALYLCASSLTSVVGNEQFFGPGTRLTVL.